Described below is a single TCR beta chain sequence and its context. The sample comes from a study of T-cell memory formation after mild COVID-19. The germline CDR1 and CDR2 sequences are ENHRY and SYGVKD. V shed 0 bases and J 4 bases; nucleotides not matched to a gene: 11. The CDR3 is made up of 17 amino acids. TCRdb re-called the 5' RACE reads with MiXCR, one entry per CDR3 protein. The sample consists of 350,000 to 500,000 distinct CDR3 sequences, around 18% of them appearing once. The source material was PBMCs or a T cell subset sorted from them (not recorded which). The gene calls are TRBV10-3 and TRBJ1-2; 7 bases are a match to TRBD1. This receptor was obtained from an adult woman who had mild COVID-19 (a few samples of this study predate the infection). Cell type and time point are not known. The DNA for the CDR3 is TGTGCCATCAGTGAGTCGCGGATGACAGGGCAGACCTATGGCTACACCTTC. It codes for CAISESRMTGQTYGYTF.